Sequencing of this TCR beta chain was carried out in a study of control samples from healthy donors and cancer patients. TCRdb's copy holds only in-frame clones and misses some; the assay was immunoSEQ multiplex PCR. In the table there are 90,000 to 150,000 clones, about 87% of which are singletons. This CDR3 contains 16 residues. Looked up from germline, CDR1 is MNHEY and CDR2 is SVGEGT. V lost 2 bases and J lost 0, with 8 bases in between. This chain links TRBV6-2 or TRBV6-3 with TRBJ1-6; D unresolved. Sequencing was done on a sample of blood. This sequence originates from a man aged 35 to 55 in good health. The CDR3, as DNA: TGTGCCAGCAGTTACAAACGGAGCTCCTATAATTCACCCCTCCACTTT. Translating gives CASSYKRSSYNSPLHF.